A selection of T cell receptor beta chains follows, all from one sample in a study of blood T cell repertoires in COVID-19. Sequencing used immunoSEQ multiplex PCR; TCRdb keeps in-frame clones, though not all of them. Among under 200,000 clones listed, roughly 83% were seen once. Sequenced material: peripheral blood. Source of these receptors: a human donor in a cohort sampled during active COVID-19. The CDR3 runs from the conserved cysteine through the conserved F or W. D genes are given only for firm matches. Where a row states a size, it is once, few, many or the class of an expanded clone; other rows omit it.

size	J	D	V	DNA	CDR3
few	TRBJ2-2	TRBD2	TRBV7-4	TGTGCCAGCAGCTTTTTGGGCGCTAGCGGGAGAGCCGGGGAGCTGTTTTTT	CASSFLGASGRAGELFF
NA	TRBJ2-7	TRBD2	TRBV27	TGTGCCAGCACTCGGGGGGTAGGGGACTACGAGCAGTACTTC	CASTRGVGDYEQYF
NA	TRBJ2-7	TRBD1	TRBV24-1	TGTGCCACCAGTGTCCTTGGGACAGGGGTTACTAGGGACTACGAGCAGTACTTC	CATSVLGTGVTRDYEQYF
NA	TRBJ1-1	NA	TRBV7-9	TGTGCCAGCAGCTTAACCACAGGGCTCGCTGAAGCTTTCTTT	CASSLTTGLAEAFF
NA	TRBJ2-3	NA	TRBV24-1	TGTGCCACCAGTAGGGCCGGACTGGGCACAGATACGCAGTATTTT	CATSRAGLGTDTQYF
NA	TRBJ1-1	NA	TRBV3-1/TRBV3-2	TGTGCCAGCAGCCATGACGGGACAAGGTCCGAAGCTTTCTTT	CASSHDGTRSEAFF
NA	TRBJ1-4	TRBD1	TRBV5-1	TGCGCCAGCAGCTTGGGGACAGGGGATAAAGGGGAAAAACTGTTTTTT	CASSLGTGDKGEKLFF
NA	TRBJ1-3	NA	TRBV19	TGTGCCAGTAGTATAGCGCCAGGCTCTGGAAACACCATATATTTT	CASSIAPGSGNTIYF
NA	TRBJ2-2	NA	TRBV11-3	TGTGCCAGCAGCTCCCGAGGCGGGGAGCTGTTTTTT	CASSSRGGELFF
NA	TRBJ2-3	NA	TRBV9	TGTGCCAGCAGCGTGATGGGACTTACGAACACAGATACGCAGTATTTT	CASSVMGLTNTDTQYF
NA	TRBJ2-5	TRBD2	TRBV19	TGTGCCAGTACATCTAGCGGAATTCGCCAAGAGACCCAGTACTTC	CASTSSGIRQETQYF
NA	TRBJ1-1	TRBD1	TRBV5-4	TGTGCCAGCAGCCCAGGGACAGGGGGCGTCACTGAAGCTTTCTTT	CASSPGTGGVTEAFF
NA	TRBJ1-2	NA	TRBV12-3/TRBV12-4	TGTGCCAGCGGGGGGGTTGGCGGCTACACCTTC	CASGGVGGYTF
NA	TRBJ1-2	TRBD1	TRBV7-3	TGTGCCAGCAGCTTAATGGGACAGGGCTCTTCTAACTATGGCTACACCTTC	CASSLMGQGSSNYGYTF
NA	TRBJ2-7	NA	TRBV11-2	TGTGCCAGCAGCTTAGACACACACGAGCAGTACTTC	CASSLDTHEQYF
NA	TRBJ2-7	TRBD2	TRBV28	TGTGCCAGCAGTTTACGTCGTAGCGGGAGAGTCTCCTACGAGCAGTACTTC	CASSLRRSGRVSYEQYF
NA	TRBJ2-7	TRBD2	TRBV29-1	TGCAGCGTTGTCGCTAGCGGGATTGAGCAGTACTTC	CSVVASGIEQYF
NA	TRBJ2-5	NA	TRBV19	TGTGCCAGTAGTATAGCTTGGCAGCAAGAGACCCAGTACTTC	CASSIAWQQETQYF
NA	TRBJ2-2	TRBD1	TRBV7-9	TGTGCCAGCAGCCAACAGGGGGCTGGGACACCCGGGGAGCTGTTTTTT	CASSQQGAGTPGELFF
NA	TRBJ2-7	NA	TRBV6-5	TGTGCCAGCAGAACCCCGGGTCGCGAGCAGTACTTC	CASRTPGREQYF
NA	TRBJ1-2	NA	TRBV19	TGTGCCACCCGGGACACCGACTATGGCTACACCTTC	CATRDTDYGYTF
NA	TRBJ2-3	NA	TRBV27	TGTGCCAGCAGTATAACTACTAGCACAGATACGCAGTATTTT	CASSITTSTDTQYF
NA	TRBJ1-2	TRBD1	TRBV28	TGTGCCAGCAGTTTAGGACAGGGGATCGACTATGGCTACACCTTC	CASSLGQGIDYGYTF
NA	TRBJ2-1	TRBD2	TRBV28	TGTGCCAGCAGTTTATACCCGACTAGCGGACACAATGAGCAGTTCTTC	CASSLYPTSGHNEQFF
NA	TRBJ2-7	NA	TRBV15	TGTGCCACCAGCCCCCGGGGTAGGTACGAGCAGTACTTC	CATSPRGRYEQYF
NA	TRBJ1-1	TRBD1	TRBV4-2	TGTGCCAGCAGCCAAAAAGGGGACAGGGAGAACACTGAAGCTTTCTTT	CASSQKGDRENTEAFF
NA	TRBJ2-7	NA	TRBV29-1	TGCAGCGTTGAAGGAAGGCGGGGTGACGAGCAGTACTTC	CSVEGRRGDEQYF
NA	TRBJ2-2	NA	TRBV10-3	TGTGCCATCAGCTTGTCGGGGGAGCTGTTTTTT	CAISLSGELFF